Following are 6 T cell receptor beta chains from one sample sequenced in a study of patients and donors after allogeneic stem cell transplantation. TCRdb itself ran the RT-PCR reads through MiXCR, one entry per CDR3 protein. The table includes about 960,000 distinct CDR3 sequences, approximately 18% detected once. The sample taken for sequencing was blood, either unsorted or a sorted T cell fraction (not recorded which). These receptors were collected from a human donor who was either an allogeneic HSCT recipient or a stem cell or donor lymphocyte infusion donor (not recorded which). It is not recorded whose cells these are; they may come from a transplant donor.

The V call is TRBV3-1, the J call TRBJ2-3; D is unresolved. CDR1 and CDR2 from the germline V gene are LGHDT and YNNKEL (reference sequence). The CDR3 loop spans 16 amino acids. V lost 3 bases to trimming and J lost 0 bases, with 13 bases between them. CDR3 in amino acids: CASSHHSWGSTDTQYF. CDR3 nucleotides: TGTGCCAGCAGCCACCATAGTTGGGGTAGCACAGATACGCAGTATTTT.

The V gene is TRBV11-2, the J gene TRBJ2-2; D may match TRBD1 or TRBD2 (6 bases each). This CDR3 is built from 16 residues. V was cut by 0 bases and J by 2 bases, with 10 bases left in between. CDR1 and CDR2 from the germline V gene are SGHAT and FQNNGV. The CDR3 DNA sequence: TGTGCCAGCAGCTTAGAAGGGGGGAAAAACACCGGGGAGCTGTTTTTT. It is translated as CASSLEGGKNTGELFF.

This clonotype has just a few counts. The chain links TRBV5-1 to TRBJ2-7, with 12 bases aligning to TRBD2. Germline CDR1 is SGHRS and CDR2 is YFSETQ. The CDR3 length is 16 residues. V trimming: 4 bases; J trimming: 1 base; junction bases outside the gene matches: 6. CDR3 amino acids: CASSRMTSGGSYEQYF. The CDR3 nucleotides are TGCGCCAGCAGCAGGATGACTAGCGGGGGATCCTACGAGCAGTACTTC.

The gene calls are TRBV12-3 or TRBV12-4 and TRBJ2-1; no reliable D call. The CDR3 has 14 amino acids. V was shortened by 3 bases and J by 2 bases, with 8 bases between the two germline ends. The DNA of the CDR3 is TGTGCCAGCAGTTTCCGGGTGACCTACAATGAGCAGTTCTTC. Translation: CASSFRVTYNEQFF.

The chain carries TRBV27 and TRBJ2-7; no clear D. Between the trimmed V and J ends, which lost 2 bases and 3 bases, there was a span of 17 bases. CDR3 length: 16 residues. Looked up from germline, CDR1 is MNHEY and CDR2 is SMNVEV (reference sequence). CDR3 region: CASSLISVGKGYEQYF. CDR3 sequence (DNA): TGTGCCAGCAGTTTAATATCGGTAGGGAAAGGCTACGAGCAGTACTTC.

The chain carries TRBV7-3 and TRBJ2-2, with TRBD1 identical over 9 bases. The length of the CDR3 is 14 residues. Germline CDR1 and CDR2: SGHTA and FQGTGA. V was clipped by 5 bases and J by 7 bases; unmatched bases: 5. This CDR3 is CASSAQGANGELFF. The CDR3 region has the DNA TGTGCCAGCAGCGCACAGGGGGCGAACGGGGAGCTGTTTTTT.